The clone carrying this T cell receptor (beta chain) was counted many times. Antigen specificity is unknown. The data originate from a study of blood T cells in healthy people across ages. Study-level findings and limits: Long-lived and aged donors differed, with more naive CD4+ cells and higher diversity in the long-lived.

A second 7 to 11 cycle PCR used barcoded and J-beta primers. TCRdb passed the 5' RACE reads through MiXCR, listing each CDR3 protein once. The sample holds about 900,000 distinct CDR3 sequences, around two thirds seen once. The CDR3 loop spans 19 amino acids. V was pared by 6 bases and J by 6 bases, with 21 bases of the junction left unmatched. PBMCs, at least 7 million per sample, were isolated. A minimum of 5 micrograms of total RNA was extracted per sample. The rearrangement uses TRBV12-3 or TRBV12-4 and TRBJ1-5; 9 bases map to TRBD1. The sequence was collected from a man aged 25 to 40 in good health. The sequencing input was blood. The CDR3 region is CASSHRAPFLQDRGQPQHF. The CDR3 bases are TGTGCCAGCAGCCACAGGGCACCCTTCCTACAGGACAGGGGTCAGCCCCAGCATTTT.